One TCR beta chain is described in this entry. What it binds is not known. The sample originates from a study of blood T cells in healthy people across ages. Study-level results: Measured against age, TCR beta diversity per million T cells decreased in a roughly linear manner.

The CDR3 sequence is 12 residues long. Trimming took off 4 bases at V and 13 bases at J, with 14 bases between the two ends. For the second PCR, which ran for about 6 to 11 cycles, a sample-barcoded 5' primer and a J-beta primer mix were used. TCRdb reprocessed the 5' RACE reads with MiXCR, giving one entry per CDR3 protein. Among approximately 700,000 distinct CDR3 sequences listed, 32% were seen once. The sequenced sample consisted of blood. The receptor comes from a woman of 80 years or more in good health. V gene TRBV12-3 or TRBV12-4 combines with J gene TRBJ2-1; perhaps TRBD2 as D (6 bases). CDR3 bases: TGTGCCAGCAGTTATACGGGGGAGACCCAGTTCTTC. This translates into CASSYTGETQFF.